This T cell receptor (beta chain) was captured by sequencing in a study of CD8+CD57+ T cells in acquired aplastic anemia. Patients who underwent sequencing had shown CD8+CD57+ cell expansion by flow cytometry. Per the germline V gene, CDR1 is LNHDA and CDR2 is SQIVND (reference sequence). The CDR3 extends over 14 amino acids. V lost 3 bases to trimming and J lost 2 bases, with 9 bases between them. The template for TCR beta VDJ and CDR3 sequence profiling was genomic DNA. TCRdb re-analysed the reads in MiXCR, keeping a single row per CDR3 protein. Here the sample spans about 120,000 distinct CDR3 sequences, under 60% being singletons.

The clonotype originates from a human donor with aplastic anemia. This sequence joins TRBV19 and TRBJ2-3, with a possible D match to TRBD1 (6 bases). The sequencing input was sorted CD4+, CD8+, or CD8+CD57+ T cells (not recorded which) from PBMCs. CDR3 region: CASSMKGDTDTQYF. In DNA, the CDR3 is TGTGCCAGTAGTATGAAGGGGGACACAGATACGCAGTATTTT.